This is a list of T cell receptor beta chains from one sample in a study of cytomegalovirus exposure and HLA in healthy donors. Profiled with immunoSEQ multiplex PCR; TCRdb holds only in-frame clones, not every one. The sample records approximately 150,000 clones, roughly 80% being singletons. The sample taken for sequencing was PBMCs. These receptors all come from a human donor in good health. CDR3s include the opening cysteine and the closing phenylalanine or tryptophan. The D gene is left open where the match is weak. Clone size is given for some rows only: seen once, a few or many times, or a class if the clone is expanded.

CDR3	DNA	J	size	D	V
CAIKGGQSTDTQYF	TGTGCCATCAAGGGGGGGCAGAGCACAGATACGCAGTATTTT	TRBJ2-3	-	-	TRBV10-3
CATSRDLTGTYEQYF	TGTGCCACCAGCAGAGATTTAACAGGAACCTACGAGCAGTACTTC	TRBJ2-7	-	-	TRBV15
CASRPIAGGSYNEQFF	TGTGCCAGCAGACCTATAGCGGGCGGCTCCTACAATGAGCAGTTCTTC	TRBJ2-1	-	TRBD2	TRBV4-2
CASASRGGSYNSPLHF	TGTGCCAGTGCCTCGAGGGGGGGCTCCTATAATTCACCCCTCCACTTT	TRBJ1-6	-	-	TRBV19
CASSQDRGLRYGYTF	TGTGCCAGCAGCCAGGACAGGGGGCTTCGGTATGGCTACACCTTC	TRBJ1-2	-	TRBD1	TRBV4-2
CASSSPRGEAGGMSNEQFF	TGTGCCAGCAGCTCCCCCCGTGGGGAAGCGGGGGGGATGAGCAATGAGCAGTTCTTC	TRBJ2-1	-	TRBD2	TRBV11-1
CASSRLVGATNEKLFF	TGTGCCAGCAGCCGCCTGGTAGGAGCAACTAATGAAAAACTGTTTTTT	TRBJ1-4	-	-	TRBV7-9
CASSLGLANNEQFF	TGTGCCAGCAGCCTGGGACTAGCGAACAATGAGCAGTTCTTC	TRBJ2-1	-	TRBD2	TRBV7-3
CASSLQNYGYTF	TGTGCCAGCAGCTTACAGAACTATGGCTACACCTTC	TRBJ1-2	-	-	TRBV11-2
CASSLEGVNEKLFF	TGTGCCAGCAGTTTAGAGGGGGTTAATGAAAAACTGTTTTTT	TRBJ1-4	-	-	TRBV27
CAWSVSVTTYEQYF	TGTGCCTGGAGTGTATCTGTGACAACCTACGAGCAGTACTTC	TRBJ2-7	few	-	TRBV30
CASSEGLAGDTQYF	TGTGCCAGCAGTGAAGGACTAGCGGGAGATACGCAGTATTTT	TRBJ2-3	-	TRBD2	TRBV6-4
CASSRTSAEAFF	TGTGCCAGCAGCCGGACATCGGCTGAAGCTTTCTTT	TRBJ1-1	-	-	TRBV7-2
CASSQGGTAYNEQFF	TGCGCCAGCAGCCAAGGTGGGACAGCCTACAATGAGCAGTTCTTC	TRBJ2-1	-	TRBD1	TRBV4-1
CASSSTSSYNEQFF	TGTGCCAGCAGCTCCACAAGCTCCTACAATGAGCAGTTCTTC	TRBJ2-1	-	-	TRBV7-9
CASSLSFTDTQYF	TGTGCCAGCAGCTTGTCCTTCACAGATACGCAGTATTTT	TRBJ2-3	-	-	TRBV7-9
CASSYSGDTKGYTF	TGTGCCAGCAGTTACTCTGGAGATACGAAAGGCTACACCTTC	TRBJ1-2	-	-	TRBV6-5
CASSLALSGAGANVLTF	TGTGCCAGCAGCTTAGCGCTTTCGGGGGCTGGGGCCAACGTCCTGACTTTC	TRBJ2-6	-	-	TRBV7-6
CASSSHSGSNTGELFF	TGTGCCAGCAGCTCCCACAGCGGGAGTAACACCGGGGAGCTGTTTTTT	TRBJ2-2	-	TRBD2	TRBV5-8
CASSVYYEQYF	TGTGCCAGCAGTGTTTACTACGAGCAGTACTTC	TRBJ2-7	-	-	TRBV7-2
CASSETGGAGANVLTF	TGTGCCAGCAGTGAAACAGGGGGCGCTGGGGCCAACGTCCTGACTTTC	TRBJ2-6	-	TRBD1	TRBV2
CASSTGEWTDTQYF	TGTGCCAGTAGTACAGGGGAGTGGACAGATACGCAGTATTTT	TRBJ2-3	few	-	TRBV19
CASSPDRPGQPQHF	TGTGCCAGTAGTCCCGACAGGCCAGGCCAGCCCCAGCATTTT	TRBJ1-5	-	-	TRBV19
CASSIPQEREGGKYF	TGCGCCAGCAGCATTCCGCAAGAGCGGGAGGGGGGTAAGTACTTC	TRBJ2-7	-	TRBD2	TRBV5-1
CATSRVNQPQHF	TGTGCCACCAGCCGCGTGAATCAGCCCCAGCATTTT	TRBJ1-5	-	-	TRBV15
CASSLGRDTFNQPQHF	TGTGCCAGCAGTTTGGGTAGGGACACCTTCAATCAGCCCCAGCATTTT	TRBJ1-5	-	-	TRBV27
CASSASGAGYTF	TGCGCCAGCAGTGCATCAGGGGCAGGCTACACCTTC	TRBJ1-2	-	-	TRBV5-1
CASSYSRGSHSEAFF	TGTGCCAGCAGTTACTCGCGGGGGTCACACTCTGAAGCTTTCTTT	TRBJ1-1	few	-	TRBV6-5
CASTSRYSPPEAFF	TGTGCCAGCACGAGTCGATATTCCCCCCCTGAAGCTTTCTTT	TRBJ1-1	-	-	TRBV2
CASSLLRGQSPYEQYF	TGTGCCAGCAGCCTCCTTAGGGGACAGTCTCCCTACGAGCAGTACTTC	TRBJ2-7	-	TRBD1	TRBV27
CASSETSGRPSYEQYF	TGTGCCAGCAGCGAAACGAGCGGGAGGCCCTCCTACGAGCAGTACTTC	TRBJ2-7	-	TRBD2	TRBV28
CASSELWGGTEAFF	TGTGCCAGCAGTGAACTCTGGGGAGGTACTGAAGCTTTCTTT	TRBJ1-1	few	-	TRBV2
CASSEVGGGYTF	TGTGCCAGCAGTGAGGTAGGGGGAGGCTACACCTTC	TRBJ1-2	few	-	TRBV2
CASGRGGSDRNEQFF	TGTGCTAGTGGTAGGGGGGGTTCAGATCGCAATGAGCAGTTCTTC	TRBJ2-1	-	-	TRBV12-5
CACQQGAEAFF	TGTGCCTGCCAACAGGGAGCTGAAGCTTTCTTT	TRBJ1-1	-	-	TRBV30
CASSLDRGGETQYF	TGCGCCAGCAGCTTGGACAGGGGAGGAGAGACCCAGTACTTC	TRBJ2-5	-	-	TRBV5-1
CASSALLTDTQYF	TGTGCCAGCAGCGCACTCCTTACAGATACGCAGTATTTT	TRBJ2-3	-	-	TRBV9
CASSLPGAVAGELFF	TGTGCCAGCAGCCTACCTGGAGCGGTAGCCGGGGAGCTGTTTTTT	TRBJ2-2	-	-	TRBV4-2
CASSQIGGAEAFF	TGCGCCAGCAGCCAAATTGGAGGGGCTGAAGCTTTCTTT	TRBJ1-1	-	-	TRBV4-3
CASRRERGHEQYF	TGTGCCAGTCGACGGGAGAGGGGCCACGAGCAGTACTTC	TRBJ2-7	-	-	TRBV2
CASSLMVLAGEETQYF	TGTGCCAGCAGCTTAATGGTTTTAGCGGGAGAGGAGACCCAGTACTTC	TRBJ2-5	-	TRBD2	TRBV7-8
CASSFKQGTYEQYF	TGTGCCAGCAGTTTCAAACAGGGGACATACGAGCAGTACTTC	TRBJ2-7	once	TRBD1	TRBV27
CAWSVLRGNRISDYGYTF	TGTGCCTGGAGTGTACTTAGGGGAAATCGGATTTCAGACTATGGCTACACCTTC	TRBJ1-2	-	-	TRBV30
CASSLGGTGLDYGYTF	TGTGCCAGCAGCTTAGGGGGTACAGGGCTGGACTATGGCTACACCTTC	TRBJ1-2	-	-	TRBV7-2
CASSHPDRAGQPQHF	TGTGCCAGCTCACACCCGGACAGAGCAGGTCAGCCCCAGCATTTT	TRBJ1-5	-	-	TRBV18
CASSRTFYEQYF	TGTGCCAGCAGCCGAACATTCTACGAGCAGTACTTC	TRBJ2-7	-	-	TRBV28
CASRMTGLNTGELFF	TGTGCCAGTAGGATGACAGGGCTGAACACCGGGGAGCTGTTTTTT	TRBJ2-2	-	TRBD1	TRBV19
CATSRPTIGGVSGANVLTF	TGTGCCACCAGCAGACCCACTATAGGGGGGGTCTCTGGGGCCAACGTCCTGACTTTC	TRBJ2-6	-	-	TRBV15